This TCR beta chain emerged from a study of identical twins (TCRdb year 2016). Regarding the complete study: To test whether fetal clonotypes persist, the study used deep sequencing on TCR alpha and beta repertoires from monozygotic twins, unrelated adults of various ages, and cord blood. To rule out contamination, replicate twin experiments were performed at different times with different library preparation protocols. Points the paper makes about the study in general: Conclusions relied on cross-sectional statistical analysis, since the same donors could not be followed over many years. The excess sharing between twins in beta out-of-frame sequences was weaker because fewer shared sequences reduced the signal-to-noise ratio. Zero-insertion analyses could be partly confounded by invariant T cells such as MAIT and iNKT, although diverse VJ usage argued against such confounding for most clonotypes. In monozygotic twins, out-of-frame TCR alpha sharing was systematically underestimated by recombination models, although the models agreed with sharing between unrelated individuals. Compared with coincidental sharing between unrelated individuals, out-of-frame TCR alpha sequences shared between twins showed an excess of sequences with low generation probability. Fewer insertions were carried by abundant cord blood beta clonotypes, a similar but weaker trend appeared in young adult naive repertoires, and no such trend appeared in memory repertoires.

CDR3 length: 16 amino acids, cysteine to phenylalanine. Of all the DNA, just the CDR3 is kept, 48 bases in frame from base 1. As encoded in the germline V gene, CDR1 is MGHDK while CDR2 is SYGVNS. V lost 1 base and J lost 9 bases; the stretch between them is 19 bases long. Library preparation employed 5' RACE. Sequencing took place on an Illumina HiSeq 2000. Template switching introduced a universal primer binding site; the final cDNA contained a unique molecular identifier, enabling accurate counting of TCR cDNA molecules. Specific primers in the conserved constant-segment region were used to synthesize first-strand cDNA for the TCR alpha and beta chains. Each cDNA library was double barcoded, with a SMART-Mk sample barcode plus Illumina barcodes, to control for contamination. TruSeq adapter sequences, together with Illumina sample barcodes, were added in two successive PCR steps. The TCR alpha and beta cDNA libraries were sequenced on the Illumina HiSeq platform using custom primers. Per the source publication's procedure: MiGEC was used to process raw reads and extract unique molecular identifiers, and MiXCR was used to find CDR3 positions. Recombination models were inferred per individual with the repgenHMM and IGoR tools using an EM algorithm. The analysis of shared clonotypes was done with the tcR package in R, with sharing normalized by the product of cloneset sizes. Out-of-frame nonproductive sequences were analyzed to study raw recombination free of thymic and clonal selection effects. The raw public data were reprocessed by TCRdb itself: fastp quality trimming at Q25, MiXCR clonotype calling, in-frame beta chains only. One record per CDR3 amino acid sequence lists the most common genes and DNA. Here the V and J calls rest on TCRdb's processing, not on the authors' analysis. The sample records around 670,000 distinct CDR3 sequences, roughly 6.2% of which are singletons. In total, the top ten clones hold about 2% of the sample.

A few counts support this clonotype. Its binding antigen is unknown. Base quality data are lacking; no much larger clone is found one base away. All donors were healthy Caucasians. The researchers also sequenced three unrelated adults who were not twins: a male aged 18 to 29, a male aged 50 to 59, and a female aged 50 to 59. Miltenyi CD45RO+ enrichment and human naive T-cell isolation kits were used to isolate memory (CD45RO+) and naive T cells from PBMC. The clonotype was recovered from a man younger than 30 in good health. The specimen sequenced was naive T cells sorted from blood. What the cell subset or site label conveys for this sample: cells isolated with a human naive T-cell isolation kit. The chain is assembled from TRBV25-1 and TRBJ2-1; TRBD1 might be the D gene, on 6 matching bases. In nucleotide form, the sequence is TGTGCCAGCAGTGAATCAACAAGCATGGGGGCAATTGAGCAGTTCTTC. This gives the protein CASSESTSMGAIEQFF.